The clone carrying this TCR beta chain was seen only a few times. Its antigen is not known. These data are taken from a study of cytotoxic CD8 clonotypes in ibrutinib-treated CLL. For the study at large: Patients attained some 25 partial and 2 complete responses; at median around 70 months, around 15 remained remitted while roughly 12 progressed. The average sample held roughly 250,000 productive templates and 96,000 or so productive rearrangements. Following a median 12 months of treatment, with a range of 6 to 36, response samples were taken. Findings and caveats of the study: There were few public clonotypes, and on treatment they contracted or stayed stable.

Germline CDR1 is SGHAT and CDR2 is FQNNGV. This CDR3 comprises 13 residues. V was pared by 5 bases and J by 4 bases, with 11 bases between. The protocol was immunoSEQ multiplex PCR, while the TCRdb copy is restricted to in-frame clones and leaves out a portion. The sample has 150,000 to 200,000 clones, approximately 80% seen once; the top ten hold less than 6%. The receptor's source is a human donor with chronic lymphocytic leukemia. The rearrangement joins TRBV11-2 to TRBJ1-1; D is perhaps TRBD1 (5 bases). This specimen was PBMCs, taken after 24 months of ibrutinib treatment. CDR3 in amino acids: CASSPRVGTEAFF. CDR3 coding DNA: TGTGCCAGCAGCCCCAGGGTTGGCACTGAAGCTTTCTTT.